These 23 T cell receptor beta chains came from one sample sequenced in a study of blood T cell repertoires in COVID-19. Assay: immunoSEQ multiplex PCR; the TCRdb copy retains only in-frame clones and omits some. The table lists around 450,000 clones, 90% of them singletons, with 0.55% to 0.75% in the top ten. What was sequenced was PBMCs or T cells enriched from blood (not recorded which). The source of these receptors is a man aged 18 to 29 who had recovered from COVID-19.

The CDR3 region is CASSPSGGNEQYF. CDR3 DNA: TGTGCCAGCAGTCCTTCCGGGGGGAACGAGCAGTACTTC. This chain links TRBV12-3 or TRBV12-4 with TRBJ2-7; 7 bases align to TRBD2. The CDR3 is 13 amino acids. Trimming took 5 bases from V and 5 from J; bases not matched to a gene: 6.

The chain couples TRBV5-1 to TRBJ2-2, with TRBD1 matching over 7 bases. The V gene end was trimmed by 6 bases and the J gene end by 0 bases; junction bases not matched to a gene: 8. The CDR3 totals 16 residues. Germline loops: CDR1 SGHRS, CDR2 YFSETQ. The CDR3 DNA is TGCGCCAGCACTTCATCGGGACAGACGAACACCGGGGAGCTGTTTTTT. It yields the protein CASTSSGQTNTGELFF.

The chain carries TRBV28 and TRBJ1-6, with TRBD1 as a possible D gene (5 bases). Looked up from germline, CDR1 is MDHEN and CDR2 is SYDVKM. The CDR3 loop spans 16 amino acids. V was trimmed by 1 base and J by 1 base, leaving 8 bases between them. The DNA of the CDR3 is TGTGCCAGCAGTTTATCGGGGGGTTCCTATAATTCACCCCTCCACTTT. This sequence encodes CASSLSGGSYNSPLHF.

The V and J genes are TRBV5-1 and TRBJ2-2, with 7 nucleotides matching TRBD1. This CDR3 comprises 16 residues. CDR1 is SGHRS and CDR2 is YFSETQ in the germline V gene. Unmatched junction bases numbered 11, after V lost 4 bases and J lost 5 bases. The CDR3 DNA reads TGCGCCAGCAGCCCAACTACCGGGACAGCGACCGGGGAGCTGTTTTTT. Its protein is CASSPTTGTATGELFF.

This clone appeared once. The chain has TRBV2 and TRBJ1-2; D remains ambiguous. The CDR3 runs to 14 residues. The germline gives CDR1 SNHLY, CDR2 FYNNEI. V was trimmed by 0 bases and J by 8 bases, leaving 13 bases between them. The CDR3 DNA reads as TGTGCCAGCAGTGAAGCTGGAGCGGCCGGCGGCTACACCTTC. This translates into CASSEAGAAGGYTF.

The chain joins TRBV11-2 to TRBJ2-1; D call uncertain. The CDR3 is 15 amino acids. Germline V gene data show CDR1 as SGHAT and CDR2 as FQNNGV. Trimming stripped 1 base from V and 4 bases from J, with 11 bases between. The CDR3 spells CASSLGQRLYNEQFF. CDR3 sequence (DNA): TGTGCCAGCAGCTTAGGGCAGCGCCTGTACAATGAGCAGTTCTTC.

The J gene is TRBJ2-3, the V gene TRBV19; D is ambiguous. This CDR3 is 15 amino acids long. The germline gives CDR1 LNHDA, CDR2 SQIVND (reference sequence). Deletions cut 6 bases from V and 1 base from J, with 14 bases between. CDR3 loop: CASSDIPRGTDTQYF. In DNA form, the CDR3 reads TGTGCCAGTAGCGACATACCCCGAGGCACAGATACGCAGTATTTT. The complete variable domain, with remaining parts taken from reference TRBV19 and TRBJ2-3, reads DGGITQSPKYLFRKEGQNVTLSCEQNLNHDAMYWYRQDPGQGLRLIYYSQIVNDFQKGDIAEGYSVSREKKESFPLTVTSAQKNPTAFYLCASSDIPRGTDTQYFGPGTRLTVL.

Comment on this clone: The same CDR3 can be traced to other DNA sequences in this sample. The chain combines TRBV5-1 with TRBJ2-7, with 10 bases that match TRBD1. Unmatched junction bases numbered 5, after V lost 4 bases and J lost 4 bases. Germline V gene sequence: CDR1 SGHRS, CDR2 YFSETQ. The CDR3 runs 14 residues. The CDR3 spells CASSRGQGRYEQYF. The CDR3 DNA follows: TGCGCCAGCAGCCGGGGACAGGGGCGATACGAGCAGTACTTC.

This chain uses TRBV7-2 with TRBJ2-7; 13 bases align to TRBD2. Germline V gene data show CDR1 as SGHTA and CDR2 as FQGNSA. CDR3 length: 15 residues. J was trimmed by 3 bases and V by 3 bases; bases with no gene match: 2. CDR3 sequence: CASSFRLAGGYEQYF. In DNA form, the CDR3 reads TGTGCCAGCAGCTTCAGACTAGCGGGAGGCTACGAGCAGTACTTC. The whole variable domain, remainder taken from reference TRBV7-2 and TRBJ2-7, is GAGVSQSPSNKVTEKGKDVELRCDPISGHTALYWYRQSLGQGLEFLIYFQGNSAPDKSGLPSDRFSAERTGGSVSTLTIQRTQQEDSAVYLCASSFRLAGGYEQYFGPGTRLTVT.

This clone was detected once. The chain is built from TRBV10-3 and TRBJ2-1; 10 bases map to TRBD1. The CDR3 is 15 residues long. CDR1 ENHRY and CDR2 SYGVKD come from the germline V gene. Trimming removed 5 bases from V and 4 bases from J; junction bases left unmatched: 5. This CDR3 reads CAISNPGQGYNEQFF. In DNA form, the CDR3 reads TGTGCCATCAGTAACCCGGGACAGGGGTACAATGAGCAGTTCTTC.

With regard to this clone: At one end, the junction sequence differs from germline, possibly due to a read error. V gene TRBV3-1 (or the pseudogene TRBV3-2) combines with J gene TRBJ2-5; TRBD1 is a possible D gene (7 bases). The CDR3 extends over 16 amino acids. Germline V lookup: CDR1 LGHDT, CDR2 YNNKEL (reference sequence). In DNA form, the CDR3 reads TGTGCCAGCAGCAAAGACAGCGGAGGGGGCTCTGATACCCAGTACTTC. Its protein product is CASSKDSGGGSDTQYF.

The chain carries TRBV5-1 and TRBJ2-1; TRBD2 matches at 11 bases. J lost 9 bases, V lost 1 base, and 6 bases had no gene match. Germline lookup yields CDR1 SGHRS and CDR2 YFSETQ. The CDR3 runs to 15 residues. CDR3 nucleotides: TGCGCCAGCAGCTTGCTAGCGGGAGGTACAGTTGAGCAGTTCTTC. Translated, it gives CASSLLAGGTVEQFF.

The rearrangement joins TRBV4-1 to TRBJ1-1; 8 bases map to TRBD1. Per germline, CDR1 MGHRA and CDR2 YSYEKL. This CDR3 comprises 17 residues. Unmatched junction bases numbered 11, after V lost 2 bases and J lost 3 bases. The chain's CDR3 is CASSQFPMGQVHTEAFF. The CDR3 coding sequence is TGCGCCAGCAGCCAATTTCCAATGGGACAGGTCCACACTGAAGCTTTCTTT.

V is TRBV4-1 and J is TRBJ1-2; D is possibly TRBD1 (5 bases). This CDR3 spans 15 amino acids. V was clipped by 7 bases and J by 7 bases, with 22 bases between them. In germline, CDR1 is MGHRA, CDR2 YSYEKL. CDR3 amino acids: CASNYPGTPAVGYTF. The CDR3, as DNA: TGCGCCAGCAACTACCCCGGGACTCCGGCCGTTGGCTACACCTTC.

J is TRBJ2-7 and V is TRBV5-1, with 8 positions matching TRBD2. Germline V gives CDR1 SGHRS, CDR2 YFSETQ. V shed 3 bases, J shed 2 bases, and the junction held 10 bases outside the gene matches. The CDR3 is 16 residues long. The CDR3 spells CASSSASGRPPYEQYF. The CDR3 bases are TGCGCCAGCAGCTCCGCCAGCGGGAGACCTCCCTACGAGCAGTACTTC.

In this sample, this clone turned up once. The genes are TRBV5-4 and TRBJ2-3; 8 positions match TRBD1. V dropped 4 bases and J dropped 2; count of bases not matched to a gene: 6. This CDR3 contains 15 residues. Germline CDR1 and CDR2: SGHNT and YYREEE (reference sequence). The DNA for the CDR3 is TGTGCCAGCAGCCCGGGACAGGAGCACACAGATACGCAGTATTTT. Protein product: CASSPGQEHTDTQYF.

The chain links TRBV25-1 to TRBJ2-2; TRBD2 might be the D (5 bases). Trimming stripped 3 bases from V and 5 bases from J, with 13 bases between. This CDR3 region has 15 residues. In germline, CDR1 is MGHDK, CDR2 SYGVNS. This CDR3 is CASSEGRIETGELFF. The DNA for the CDR3 is TGTGCCAGCAGTGAGGGGAGAATTGAGACCGGGGAGCTGTTTTTT.

J is TRBJ1-4 and V is TRBV29-1; TRBD1 might be the D (6 bases). V gave up 7 bases and J gave up 3 bases, with 6 bases separating them. The CDR3 totals 11 residues. The germline CDR1 and CDR2 sequences are SQVTM and ANQGSEA. In nucleotides, the CDR3 is TGCAGCGGGACAGCTAATGAAAAACTGTTTTTT. This codes for CSGTANEKLFF. The variable domain in full, with the rest retrieved from reference TRBV29-1 and TRBJ1-4, is SAVISQKPSRDICQRGTSLTIQCQVDSQVTMMFWYRQQPGQSLTLIATANQGSEATYESGFVIDKFPISRPNLTFSTLTVSNMSPEDSSIYLCSGTANEKLFFGSGTQLSVL.

In its sample, this clone was seen a few times. The rearrangement joins TRBV9 to TRBJ1-5, with D unclear. Trimming shortened V by 0 bases and J by 2 bases, and 6 bases separated the two germline ends. CDR3 length equals 14 residues. CDR1 SGDLS and CDR2 YYNGEE come from the germline V gene. The CDR3 DNA reads as TGTGCCAGCAGCGTAGACCCGGGCAATCAGCCCCAGCATTTT. Its protein product is CASSVDPGNQPQHF.

The chain joins TRBV19 to TRBJ2-1; TRBD1 might be the D (6 bases). This CDR3 contains 13 residues. V was pared by 6 bases and J by 8 bases, with 14 bases between. Germline V gene data show CDR1 as LNHDA and CDR2 as SQIVND (reference sequence). The CDR3 nucleotides read TGTGCCAGTAGCAGGGGAAGACCCTATGAGCAGTTCTTC. This sequence encodes CASSRGRPYEQFF.

The rearrangement uses TRBV5-5 and TRBJ1-1; D not resolved. The germline CDR1 and CDR2 sequences are SGHKS and YYEKEE (reference sequence). The V end lost 4 bases, the J end lost 0 bases, and 10 bases lay between the germline ends. This CDR3 has 14 residues. In nucleotides, the CDR3 is TGTGCCAGCAGCCTATACAGCCTGAACACTGAAGCTTTCTTT. Protein product: CASSLYSLNTEAFF. The complete variable domain, with remaining parts taken from reference TRBV5-5 and TRBJ1-1, reads DAGVTQSPTHLIKTRGQQVTLRCSPISGHKSVSWYQQVLGQGPQFIFQYYEKEERGRGNFPDRFSARQFPNYSSELNVNALLLGDSALYLCASSLYSLNTEAFFGQGTRLTVV.

With respect to this clone: This sample includes further DNA sequences coding for the same CDR3. The chain carries TRBV18 and TRBJ1-6; 11 bases agree with TRBD1. The CDR3 spans 14 residues. V lost 2 bases, J lost 10 bases, and 1 base stayed unmatched. The V gene's germline CDR1 is KGHSH and CDR2 LQKENI. CDR3 DNA: TGTGCCAGCTCACCAGGGACAGGGGGGTCACCCCTCCACTTT. Translating gives CASSPGTGGSPLHF.

This clone has more than one count but fewer than ten. In DNA, the CDR3 is TGTGCCAGCAGCTCGCTACAGGGTGTGAGTTCACCCCTCCACTTT. Translating it yields CASSSLQGVSSPLHF. This chain connects TRBV6-5 to TRBJ1-6, with D possibly matching TRBD1 (6 bases). This CDR3 comprises 15 residues. Germline CDR1 MNHEY, CDR2 SVGAGI. V lost 6 bases to trimming and J lost 9 bases, with 18 bases between them.